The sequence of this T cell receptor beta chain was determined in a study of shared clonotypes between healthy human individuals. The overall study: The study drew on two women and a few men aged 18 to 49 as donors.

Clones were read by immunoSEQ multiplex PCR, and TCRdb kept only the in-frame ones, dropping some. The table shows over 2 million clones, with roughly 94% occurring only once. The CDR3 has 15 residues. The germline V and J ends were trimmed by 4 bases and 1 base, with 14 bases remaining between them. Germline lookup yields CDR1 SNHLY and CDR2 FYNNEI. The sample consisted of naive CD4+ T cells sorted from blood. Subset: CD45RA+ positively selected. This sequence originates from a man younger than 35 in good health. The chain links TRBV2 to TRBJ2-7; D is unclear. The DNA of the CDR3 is TGTGCCAGCAGTGGGCGGCTGCCCTCTTCCTACGAGCAGTACTTC. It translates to CASSGRLPSSYEQYF.